These T cell receptor beta chains were read from a single sample in a study of immune heterogeneity within non-small cell lung tumors. TCRdb processed the multiplex PCR reads anew with MiXCR; each CDR3 protein has one entry. Of roughly 4,500 distinct CDR3 sequences in the sample, roughly 20% were seen once. The sample taken for sequencing was lung tumor tissue. The receptors originated from a man in his sixties with non-small cell lung cancer. Each CDR3 is given with its conserved first and last residue. Fields, in order: CDR3 DNA, CDR3 protein, clone size, D gene, J gene, V gene. D genes are given only for firm matches. Where a row states a size, it is once, few, many or the class of an expanded clone; other rows omit it.

TGTGCCAGCACCGGGACAGCTCTGAACACTGAAGCTTTCTTT	CASTGTALNTEAFF	few	TRBD1	TRBJ1-1	TRBV6-1
TGTGCCAGCAGTTTATCGATAGGCCACGGGGAGCTGTTTTTT	CASSLSIGHGELFF	medium-sized	.	TRBJ2-2	TRBV27
TGTGCCAGCAGCCCTAGGGACAGGAAAAATACTAATGAAAAACTGTTTTTT	CASSPRDRKNTNEKLFF	.	TRBD1	TRBJ1-4	TRBV3-1
TGTGCCAGCAGCCCACAGCGGGAGGGCTCTCACTTTACGACCTACGAGCAGTACTTC	CASSPQREGSHFTTYEQYF	.	TRBD2	TRBJ2-7	TRBV9
TGTGCCAGCAGCTCCGGGACAGGCCCCTACGAGCAGTACTTC	CASSSGTGPYEQYF	few	TRBD1	TRBJ2-7	TRBV5-5
TGTGCCAGCAGTTACGGGACAGCGAACACTGAAGCTTTCTTT	CASSYGTANTEAFF	.	TRBD1	TRBJ1-1	TRBV6-6
TGTGCCAGCAGCCCAAGCCCCGGGACAGGGGTGACCGGGGAGCTGTTTTTT	CASSPSPGTGVTGELFF	few	TRBD1	TRBJ2-2	TRBV7-3
TGTGCCAGCAGCCAAGATTGGTCTTGGCAGTATTTT	CASSQDWSWQYF	medium-sized	.	TRBJ2-3	TRBV14
TGTGCCAGCAGTTTACCTTCAGGGGGCTATGGATATGGCTACACCTTC	CASSLPSGGYGYGYTF	medium-sized	TRBD1	TRBJ1-2	TRBV28
TGTGCCAGCAGCCTGCTTTTCAATGACGGCTACACCTTC	CASSLLFNDGYTF	few	.	TRBJ1-2	TRBV4-2
TGTGCCAGTAGTTCGGCAGGGGCCCGAAATTCACCCCTCCACTTT	CASSSAGARNSPLHF	.	.	TRBJ1-6	TRBV19
TGTGCCAGCAGCTCTCGACTAGCGGGGGCCGTCACAGATACGCAGTATTTT	CASSSRLAGAVTDTQYF	few	TRBD2	TRBJ2-3	TRBV28
TGTGCCAGCGGAAAGGACAGCTTCAATCAGCCCCAGCATTTT	CASGKDSFNQPQHF	medium-sized	.	TRBJ1-5	TRBV2
TGTGCCAGCAGTTACGGAATACAGGGTAATACGCAGTATTTT	CASSYGIQGNTQYF	once	.	TRBJ2-3	TRBV12-3/TRBV12-4
TGCAGTGCTAAAATTTTGGACAGGGAAACCTACGAGCAGTACTTC	CSAKILDRETYEQYF	.	TRBD1	TRBJ2-7	TRBV20-1
TGTGCCAGTAGTAGCGGGAGTACTAACTATGGCTACACCTTC	CASSSGSTNYGYTF	once	.	TRBJ1-2	TRBV19
TGCAGTGTAGGGGTTCCTAATGCCTACAATGAGCAGTTCTTC	CSVGVPNAYNEQFF	.	.	TRBJ2-1	TRBV20-1
TGCGCCAGCAGCCCTTGGACAGGGGAGTCGAGCACTGAAGCTTTCTTT	CASSPWTGESSTEAFF	.	TRBD1	TRBJ1-1	TRBV4-1
TGCGCCAGCAGCCGGACTAGCGGTACCTACAATGAGCAGTTCTTC	CASSRTSGTYNEQFF	few	TRBD2	TRBJ2-1	TRBV5-1
TGCGCCAGCAGCCAAGTCGGCGGGAGCCACGAGCAGTACTTC	CASSQVGGSHEQYF	medium-sized	TRBD2	TRBJ2-7	TRBV4-1
TGCAGTGCAACAAGACTCGCGACTGCTTCGGGCGAGCAGTACTTC	CSATRLATASGEQYF	.	.	TRBJ2-7	TRBV20-1
TGTGCCAGCAGCGAGGGACTAGCGGGGGGCTCCTACGAGCAGTACTTC	CASSEGLAGGSYEQYF	.	TRBD2	TRBJ2-7	TRBV5-5
TGTGCCAGTAGTACCCTCGGGGCCCGGGAGCAGTACTTC	CASSTLGAREQYF	.	.	TRBJ2-7	TRBV19
TGTGCCAGCAGTGGACAGGCCGAGGCAGATACGCAGTATTTT	CASSGQAEADTQYF	.	.	TRBJ2-3	TRBV6-4
TGCGCCAGCAGCTTGCGGGGGACAGGGTTCGGGGGGAATGAGCAGTTCTTC	CASSLRGTGFGGNEQFF	.	TRBD1	TRBJ2-1	TRBV5-1
TGCAGTGCTAGAGATCCGGGACAGGGCTTGAACACTGAAGCTTTCTTT	CSARDPGQGLNTEAFF	medium-sized	TRBD1	TRBJ1-1	TRBV20-1
TGTGCCAGTAGTCTGGGGGGGATTGTTCAGCCCCAGCATTTT	CASSLGGIVQPQHF	.	.	TRBJ1-5	TRBV19
TGCAGTGCTAGAGATCCAAGACTAGCCACTTACGAGCAGTACTTC	CSARDPRLATYEQYF	medium-sized	TRBD2	TRBJ2-7	TRBV20-1
TGCAGTGCTATCCTTCTAGACGCCCACTACGAGCAGTACTTC	CSAILLDAHYEQYF	medium-sized	.	TRBJ2-7	TRBV20-1
TGTGCCAGCAGTTTTAGCGGACCTTGGGACGATGATGAGCAGTTCTTC	CASSFSGPWDDDEQFF	few	.	TRBJ2-1	TRBV28
TGCAGTGCTAGGGACAGCGGGAGAATATACAATGAGCAGTTCTTC	CSARDSGRIYNEQFF	.	TRBD2	TRBJ2-1	TRBV20-1
TGTGCCAGCAGTGAAGAAGGGGGACTAGCGGGAACAGATACGCAGTATTTT	CASSEEGGLAGTDTQYF	medium-sized	TRBD2	TRBJ2-3	TRBV6-1
TGTGCCTCCCGGACAGGGAGGACTGAAGCTTTCTTT	CASRTGRTEAFF	medium-sized	TRBD1	TRBJ1-1	TRBV30
TGTGCCAGCAGTGACGTGGGAGTGGCTTACAATGAGCAGTTCTTC	CASSDVGVAYNEQFF	.	.	TRBJ2-1	TRBV6-2/TRBV6-3
TGTGCCAGCAGACCGGACTCTGGGGCCAACGTCCTGACTTTC	CASRPDSGANVLTF	few	.	TRBJ2-6	TRBV6-1
TGTGCCAGCCACCAGCGGGACCAAGAGACCCAGTACTTC	CASHQRDQETQYF	.	.	TRBJ2-5	TRBV11-2